Listed here is a single TCR beta chain. The antigen is unknown. The table came from immunoSEQ multiplex PCR; TCRdb's copy has only in-frame clones and leaves some out. The data contain about 24,000 clones, approximately 96% of them seen just once; the ten biggest clones take up roughly 0.16%. The data are from a study of B cell selection in AIRE deficiency. CD4+CD127+ cells were sorted as the conventional CD4 T cells. Unrelated healthy donors provided the controls. General study findings and limits: Patient Tconv cells held 25% to 35% of Treg sequences shared by healthy donors. Of some 3,900 shared Treg TCRbeta sequences, under 40% were healthy-donor-only and 9.3% patient-only. AIRE-deficient Tconv and Treg repertoires matched healthy donors in TCRBV, CDR3 length, diversity.

From germline, CDR1 is SNHLY and CDR2 FYNNEI. The V end was cut by 0 bases, the J end by 4 bases, with 13 bases between. CDR3 length equals 15 residues. The V call is TRBV2, the J call TRBJ2-7, with a weak D call TRBD2 (6 bases). This TCR derives from a human donor in good health. Sequenced input: CD4+CD127+ conventional T cells sorted from PBMCs. The CDR3 spells CASSEARRGTYEQYF. The CDR3 DNA sequence: TGTGCCAGCAGTGAAGCGCGGCGGGGAACTTACGAGCAGTACTTC.